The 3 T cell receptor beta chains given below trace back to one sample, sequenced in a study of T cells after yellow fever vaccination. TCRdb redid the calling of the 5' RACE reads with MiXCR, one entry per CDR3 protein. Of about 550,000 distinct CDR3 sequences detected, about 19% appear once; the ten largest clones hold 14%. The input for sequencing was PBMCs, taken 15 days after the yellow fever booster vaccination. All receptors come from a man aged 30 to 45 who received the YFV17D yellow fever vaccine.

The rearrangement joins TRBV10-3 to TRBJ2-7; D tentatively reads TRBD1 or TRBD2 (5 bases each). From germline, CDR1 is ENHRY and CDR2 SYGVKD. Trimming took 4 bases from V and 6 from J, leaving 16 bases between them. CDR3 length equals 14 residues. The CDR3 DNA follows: TGTGCCATCAGTGGGGACCTAACTACCGGCGAGCAGTACTTC. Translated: CAISGDLTTGEQYF.

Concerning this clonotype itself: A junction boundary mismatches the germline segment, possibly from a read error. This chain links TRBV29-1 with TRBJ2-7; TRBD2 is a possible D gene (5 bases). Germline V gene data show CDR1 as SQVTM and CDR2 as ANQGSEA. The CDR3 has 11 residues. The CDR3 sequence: CSVERVNELYF. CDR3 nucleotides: TGCAGCGTTGAGCGGGTCAACGAGCTGTACTTC.

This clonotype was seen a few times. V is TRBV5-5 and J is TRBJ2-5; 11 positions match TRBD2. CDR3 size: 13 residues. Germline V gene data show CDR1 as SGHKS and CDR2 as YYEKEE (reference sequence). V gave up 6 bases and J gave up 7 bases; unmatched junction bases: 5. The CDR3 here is CASTIGTSGTQYF. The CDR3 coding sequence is TGTGCCAGCACCATCGGGACTAGCGGGACCCAGTACTTC.